These T cell receptor beta chains were read from a single sample in a study of T cell responses to AZD1222 COVID-19 vaccine. Repertoires were generated with immunoSEQ multiplex PCR, while TCRdb's copy carries only in-frame clones and drops some. The sample holds over 120,000 clones, more than 85% seen once. The specimen was peripheral blood, collected 28 days after the second AZD1222 dose. These receptors originate from an adult who received the AZD1222 COVID-19 vaccine. Both conserved end residues are part of each CDR3. Each record gives: D gene, V gene, clone size, J gene, CDR3 protein, CDR3 DNA. A D gene is named only where the DNA matches it firmly. Rows give clone size only sometimes, using once, few, many, or a class for an expanded clone.

D: .; V: TRBV7-9; size: .; J: TRBJ2-3; CDR3: CASSLQGLSTDTQYF; DNA: TGTGCCAGCAGCTTACAGGGTCTTTCAACAGATACGCAGTATTTT
D: TRBD2; V: TRBV7-2; size: .; J: TRBJ2-1; CDR3: CASSSIGLAGALEQFF; DNA: TGTGCCAGCAGTTCGATAGGACTAGCGGGAGCACTGGAGCAGTTCTTC
D: TRBD1; V: TRBV11-2; size: .; J: TRBJ2-1; CDR3: CASTWDRGSYNEQFF; DNA: TGTGCCAGCACCTGGGACAGGGGTTCCTACAATGAGCAGTTCTTC
D: .; V: TRBV6-2/TRBV6-3; size: once; J: TRBJ2-7; CDR3: CASSYLQASYEQYF; DNA: TGTGCCAGCAGTTACTTGCAGGCCTCCTACGAGCAGTACTTC
D: TRBD2; V: TRBV7-9; size: .; J: TRBJ2-7; CDR3: CASTGGRGSDYEQYF; DNA: TGTGCCAGCACGGGAGGGAGAGGGAGCGACTACGAGCAGTACTTC
D: .; V: TRBV12-3/TRBV12-4; size: .; J: TRBJ1-5; CDR3: CASSANQPQHF; DNA: TGTGCCAGCAGTGCAAATCAGCCCCAGCATTTT
D: TRBD2; V: TRBV5-1; size: .; J: TRBJ2-3; CDR3: CASSLGTSRIWADTQYF; DNA: TGCGCCAGCAGCTTAGGGACTAGCAGAATTTGGGCAGATACGCAGTATTTT
D: .; V: TRBV9; size: .; J: TRBJ2-7; CDR3: CASSVGGGVYEQYF; DNA: TGTGCCAGCAGCGTAGGTGGCGGGGTCTACGAGCAGTACTTC
D: TRBD1; V: TRBV7-9; size: .; J: TRBJ1-3; CDR3: CASSLGDSLDTIYF; DNA: TGTGCCAGCAGCTTAGGGGACAGCCTAGACACCATATATTTT
D: .; V: TRBV7-2; size: .; J: TRBJ1-6; CDR3: CASSLIGAESSPLHF; DNA: TGTGCCAGCAGCTTAATAGGGGCTGAGAGTTCACCCCTCCACTTT
D: .; V: TRBV4-2; size: .; J: TRBJ1-1; CDR3: CASSLGPLTEAFF; DNA: TGTGCCAGCAGCCTGGGACCCCTCACTGAAGCTTTCTTT
D: .; V: TRBV20-1; size: .; J: TRBJ2-7; CDR3: CSASSATGAPYEQYF; DNA: TGCAGTGCTAGTTCAGCGACAGGTGCGCCCTACGAGCAGTACTTC
D: .; V: TRBV6-5; size: .; J: TRBJ1-1; CDR3: CASSYSMQAAWTEAFF; DNA: TGTGCCAGCAGTTACTCGATGCAGGCAGCATGGACTGAAGCTTTCTTT
D: TRBD1; V: TRBV7-3; size: .; J: TRBJ1-2; CDR3: CASSPQGTGRGGYTF; DNA: TGTGCCAGCAGCCCACAAGGGACAGGGAGAGGTGGCTACACCTTC
D: TRBD1; V: TRBV18; size: .; J: TRBJ1-6; CDR3: CASSPSTGNNSPLHF; DNA: TGTGCCAGCTCACCATCGACAGGGAATAATTCACCCCTCCACTTT
D: TRBD2; V: TRBV7-3; size: .; J: TRBJ2-5; CDR3: CASSSGRASGDGETQYF; DNA: TGTGCCAGCAGCTCGGGTCGGGCTAGCGGGGACGGCGAGACCCAGTACTTC
D: .; V: TRBV30; size: .; J: TRBJ1-1; CDR3: CAWSYTGNTEAFF; DNA: TGTGCCTGGAGTTATACAGGGAACACTGAAGCTTTCTTT
D: .; V: TRBV9; size: few; J: TRBJ1-1; CDR3: CASSSYTGGLAEAFF; DNA: TGTGCCAGCAGCAGCTATACGGGGGGCTTGGCTGAAGCTTTCTTT
D: .; V: TRBV28; size: .; J: TRBJ1-6; CDR3: CASGRLSSYNSPLHF; DNA: TGTGCCAGCGGTCGACTTAGCTCCTATAATTCACCCCTCCACTTT
D: .; V: TRBV20-1; size: .; J: TRBJ1-1; CDR3: CSAMDYTEAFF; DNA: TGCAGTGCTATGGACTACACTGAAGCTTTCTTT
D: .; V: TRBV3-1/TRBV3-2; size: .; J: TRBJ1-5; CDR3: CASSQTGPRQPQHF; DNA: TGTGCCAGCAGCCAAACAGGCCCACGGCAGCCCCAGCATTTT
D: TRBD1; V: TRBV13; size: .; J: TRBJ2-7; CDR3: CASSPGQDEQYF; DNA: TGTGCCAGCAGCCCTGGACAGGACGAGCAGTACTTC
D: .; V: TRBV28; size: .; J: TRBJ1-1; CDR3: CASGTNLGAMNTEAFF; DNA: TGTGCCAGCGGAACGAACCTTGGGGCAATGAACACTGAAGCTTTCTTT
D: .; V: TRBV2; size: .; J: TRBJ1-5; CDR3: CASSEDRDWPQHF; DNA: TGTGCCAGCAGTGAAGACAGGGATTGGCCCCAGCATTTT
D: TRBD2; V: TRBV11-3; size: .; J: TRBJ2-3; CDR3: CASSLGTSGKTDTQYF; DNA: TGTGCCAGCAGCTTAGGGACTAGCGGGAAGACAGATACGCAGTATTTT